The 27 T cell receptor beta chains in this list originate from one sample, sequenced in a study of molecular identifiers for immune sequencing clone quantification. TCRdb re-derived calls from the PCR reads in MiXCR, one entry per CDR3 protein. Here the sample spans approximately 500,000 distinct CDR3 sequences, around 23% being singletons. The sample was naive CD8+ T cells from blood, with Jurkat cell RNA spiked in. Subset meaning: FACS-sorted CD8+CD4-CCR7+CD45RA+ naive T cells. The receptors originated from a human donor in good health. Some libraries in this study had Jurkat cell RNA spiked in.

The CDR3 is CASSQDRFAQPQHF. As DNA, the CDR3 is TGTGCCAGCAGCCAAGACAGGTTTGCTCAGCCCCAGCATTTT. This chain connects TRBV4-2 to TRBJ1-5; D call uncertain. V lost 0 bases and J 6 bases, leaving 9 bases between the germline ends. Germline loops: CDR1 LGHNA, CDR2 YNFKEQ. The CDR3 has 14 amino acids.

The chain is built from TRBV12-3 or TRBV12-4 and TRBJ1-1; D call uncertain. V lost 4 bases and J lost 4, with 22 bases in between. There are 17 residues in the CDR3. DNA of the CDR3: TGTGCCAGCAGTTATCCCCGGGCCCTCCGAAAGGGCACTGAAGCTTTCTTT. This encodes CASSYPRALRKGTEAFF.

V gene TRBV12-3 or TRBV12-4 combines with J gene TRBJ1-1, with D uncertain. The CDR3 length is 13 residues. Trimming shortened V by 2 bases and J by 3 bases, and 7 bases separated the two germline ends. The CDR3, as DNA: TGTGCCAGCAGTTTATGGAGGGACACTGAAGCTTTCTTT. Amino acid sequence: CASSLWRDTEAFF.

The chain links TRBV5-8 to TRBJ2-3; TRBD1 matches at 10 bases. The germline gives CDR1 SGHTS, CDR2 YDEGEE. The CDR3 has 16 residues. V lost 0 bases, J lost 5 bases, and 6 bases stayed unmatched. CDR3 nucleotide sequence: TGTGCCAGCAGCTTGGGGGACAGGGGTCCAGTAGATACGCAGTATTTT. Translating gives CASSLGDRGPVDTQYF. The full variable domain, completed using reference TRBV5-8 and TRBJ2-3, is EAGVTQSPTHLIKTRGQQATLRCSPISGHTSVYWYQQALGLGLQFLLWYDEGEERNRGNFPPRFSGRQFPNYSSELNVNALELEDSALYLCASSLGDRGPVDTQYFGPGTRLTVL.

This clonotype was counted many times. This chain links TRBV6-2 or TRBV6-3 with TRBJ2-5; D is uncertain. This CDR3 is built from 14 residues. V was clipped by 6 bases and J by 1 base, with 12 bases between them. Looked up from germline, CDR1 is MNHEY and CDR2 is SVGEGT. Here the CDR3 DNA reads TGTGCCAGCAGGTTAGGAGATATCCAAGAGACCCAGTACTTC. Its protein is CASRLGDIQETQYF.

The rearrangement uses TRBV21-1 and TRBJ2-7. TRBV21-1 is listed as a pseudogene. The CDR3 is 15 residues long. CDR3 sequence reads: CASSKECEVSYEQYF. The CDR3 DNA follows: TGTGCCAGCAGCAAAGAATGCGAGGTGTCCTACGAGCAGTACTTC.

J is TRBJ2-7 and V is TRBV20-1; TRBD2 matches at 7 bases. CDR1 is DFQATT and CDR2 is SNEGSKA in the germline V gene (reference sequence). This CDR3 contains 16 residues. V lost 3 bases and J lost 2; bases outside the gene matches: 13. CDR3 coding DNA: TGCAGTGCTAGCACTCTAGCGGACGTCCCCCCCTACGAGCAGTACTTC. Encoded protein: CSASTLADVPPYEQYF.

This clonotype showed up many times. The CDR3 region is CASSLGQGASSTDTQYF. CDR3 bases: TGTGCCAGCAGCTTAGGGCAGGGGGCGAGTTCTACAGATACGCAGTATTTT. V and J are TRBV13 and TRBJ2-3; 8 bases are shared with TRBD1. This CDR3 comprises 17 residues. CDR1 is PRHDT and CDR2 is FYEKMQ in the germline V gene (reference sequence). V dropped 0 bases and J dropped 3; count of bases not matched to a gene: 8.

This sequence joins TRBV6-1 and TRBJ1-1; maybe TRBD1 (6 bases). Trimming shortened V by 3 bases and J by 4 bases, and 15 bases separated the two germline ends. The length of the CDR3 is 15 residues. The germline CDR1 and CDR2 sequences are MNHNS and SASEGT. The CDR3 DNA follows: TGTGCCAGCAGTGATTTTTCGAGACAGGCCACTGAAGCTTTCTTT. This translates into CASSDFSRQATEAFF.

As for this clonotype: Possible read error: a much larger clone is one base away. The chain recombines TRBV5-1 with TRBJ2-7, with TRBD2 matching over 7 bases. Germline CDR1 SGHRS, CDR2 YFSETQ. The CDR3 has 15 amino acids. Written as DNA, the CDR3 is TGCGCCAACAGCTTAGCGGGTATTAGCTCCTACGAGCAGTACTTC. It translates to CANSLAGISSYEQYF.

This clonotype was counted only a few times. The chain combines TRBV5-6 with TRBJ1-5, with D possibly matching TRBD1 (5 bases). CDR3 length: 15 amino acids. Per the germline V gene, CDR1 is SGHDT and CDR2 is YYEEEE. Deletions cut 4 bases from V and 4 bases from J, with 15 bases between. CDR3 DNA sequence: TGTGCCAGCAGCGGCGTGGGGGTTCGTAATCAGCCCCAGCATTTT. Protein sequence: CASSGVGVRNQPQHF.

Remarks on this clonotype: This may arise from a read error, as a much more abundant clone is one base away. CDR3 nucleotide sequence: TGTGCCAGCAGCAGGGGGGAAAGCACTGAAGCTTTCTTT. Protein product: CASSRGESTEAFF. The chain carries TRBV6-2 or TRBV6-3 and TRBJ1-1; 7 bases align to TRBD1. This CDR3 comprises 13 residues. Germline V gene lookup returns CDR1 MNHEY and CDR2 SVGEGT. Trimming cost V 6 bases and J 4 bases; bases outside gene matches: 5.

This clonotype was observed many times. V is TRBV6-2 or TRBV6-3 and J is TRBJ2-3; 7 bases fit TRBD1. With V trimmed by 7 bases and J by 0 bases, 7 bases remained unmatched. CDR3 length: 15 residues. CDR1 MNHEY and CDR2 SVGEGT come from the germline V gene. CDR3 DNA: TGTGCCAGCAACCTCTTAGGGGGCAGCACAGATACGCAGTATTTT. Its translation: CASNLLGGSTDTQYF.

V gene TRBV6-5 combines with J gene TRBJ2-3; D is unresolved. The V and J ends lost 7 bases and 6 bases respectively, with 8 bases between them. The CDR3 covers 11 residues. From germline, CDR1 is MNHEY and CDR2 SVGAGI. This CDR3 is CASMTEDTQYF. In nucleotides, the CDR3 is TGTGCCAGCATGACGGAGGATACGCAGTATTTT.

The chain uses TRBV30 and TRBJ2-1, with D perhaps matching TRBD2 (5 bases). Trimming cost V 4 bases and J 4 bases, with 8 bases left between them. The CDR3 extends over 12 amino acids. The V gene's germline CDR1 is GTSNPN and CDR2 SVGIG (reference sequence). CDR3 in amino acids: CAWTRGYNEQFF. The DNA of the CDR3 is TGTGCCTGGACTCGGGGATACAATGAGCAGTTCTTC.

This clonotype was counted between two and nine times. Its ends do not fully match the called genes, so a read error is possible. The chain joins TRBV28 to TRBJ1-1, with D uncertain. This CDR3 region has 15 residues. Germline V CDR1 and CDR2: MDHEN, SYDVKM. The CDR3 is CASLFAGRRNTESFF. CDR3 DNA sequence: TGTGCCAGCCTTTTCGCGGGGAGGAGGAACACTGAATCTTTCTTT.

This clonotype was detected a few times. This chain connects TRBV19 to TRBJ2-7; 10 nucleotides align to TRBD1. The CDR3 consists of 16 residues. Germline V gives CDR1 LNHDA, CDR2 SQIVND (reference sequence). V was pared by 3 bases and J by 11 bases, with 16 bases of the junction left unmatched. CDR3 DNA: TGTGCCAGTAGTATTCCCTACCCCCCTGACAGGGGGCGAGAGTACTTC. This sequence encodes CASSIPYPPDRGREYF.

This clonotype was observed a few times. V and J are TRBV29-1 and TRBJ2-1; TRBD2 agrees at 9 bases. The germline V gene has CDR1 SQVTM and CDR2 ANQGSEA. The J segment lost 4 bases and the V segment lost 4 bases, leaving 5 bases of the junction unmatched. The CDR3 is 14 amino acids. The CDR3 sequence is CSVGSGGTYNEQFF. The CDR3 nucleotides are TGCAGCGTTGGAAGCGGGGGGACATACAATGAGCAGTTCTTC.

This clonotype was found a few times. The chain uses TRBV10-2 and TRBJ1-2, with 9 bases that match TRBD1. Per the germline V gene, CDR1 is WSHSY and CDR2 is SAAADI. Unmatched junction bases numbered 3, after V lost 2 bases and J lost 2 bases. The CDR3 has 15 residues. The DNA for the CDR3 is TGCGCCAGCAGTGAGGACAGGGGGAGCAACTATGGCTACACCTTC. Protein sequence: CASSEDRGSNYGYTF.

This clonotype was seen more than once but under ten times. V gene TRBV5-4 combines with J gene TRBJ2-7, with 11 bases fitting TRBD2. The CDR3 spans 16 residues. Germline CDR1 is SGHNT and CDR2 is YYREEE (reference sequence). The trim removed 4 bases at V and 4 bases at J, leaving 10 bases unmatched. The CDR3 DNA reads TGTGCCAGCAGCAACAAACTAGCGGGAGTTGGGTACGAGCAGTACTTC. Its translation is CASSNKLAGVGYEQYF. Supplemented by reference TRBV5-4 and TRBJ2-7, the full variable domain reads ETGVTQSPTHLIKTRGQQVTLRCSSQSGHNTVSWYQQALGQGPQFIFQYYREEENGRGNFPPRFSGLQFPNYSSELNVNALELDDSALYLCASSNKLAGVGYEQYFGPGTRLTVT.

This clonotype has only a few counts. This chain uses TRBV6-2 or TRBV6-3 with TRBJ1-5; a weak D match, TRBD1 (6 bases). Per germline, CDR1 MNHEY and CDR2 SVGEGT. Trimming left V 0 bases short and J 1 base short, with 10 bases between. The CDR3 totals 16 residues. CDR3 sequence reads: CASSYSGRGSNQPQHF. Here the CDR3 DNA reads TGTGCCAGCAGTTACTCGGGAAGGGGGAGCAATCAGCCCCAGCATTTT.

This clonotype was picked up many times. This rearrangement joins TRBV6-5 to TRBJ2-7; 7 nucleotides line up with TRBD2. The CDR3 is 13 residues long. Germline-derived CDR1 and CDR2 are MNHEY and SVGAGI. Trimming cost V 5 bases and J 4 bases; bases outside gene matches: 5. CDR3 region: CASSGLGRYEQYF. The CDR3 DNA reads TGTGCCAGCAGTGGACTAGGGAGATACGAGCAGTACTTC.

This clonotype came up many times. CDR3 in amino acids: CATSGGGLYNEQFF. The CDR3 region has the DNA TGTGCCACCAGTGGGGGGGGCCTCTACAATGAGCAGTTCTTC. The rearrangement uses TRBV24-1 and TRBJ2-1, with a tentative D call TRBD2 (7 bases). CDR1 and CDR2 (germline): KGHDR, SFDVKD. Trimming removed 5 bases from V and 3 bases from J, with 10 bases in between. This CDR3 region has 14 residues.

In its sample, this clonotype was seen a few times. The genes are TRBV20-1 and TRBJ2-1, with a tentative D call TRBD2 (6 bases). The CDR3 loop spans 16 amino acids. Germline CDR1 reads DFQATT; CDR2 reads SNEGSKA (reference sequence). V dropped 5 bases and J dropped 5 bases, with 22 bases sitting between them. The CDR3 bases are TGCAGTGCTCCGCCCGGTCCAGGACTACCCAACAATGAGCAGTTCTTC. The encoded protein is CSAPPGPGLPNNEQFF.

With respect to this clonotype: A read error is possible here, since a much larger clone lies one base away. The chain employs TRBV19 and TRBJ1-2; 8 bases map to TRBD1. CDR1 and CDR2 (germline): LNHDA, SQIVND (reference sequence). The CDR3 extends over 14 amino acids. The CDR3 bases are TGTGCCAGTAGTACCGGACAGGGAAACTATGGCTACGCCTTC. It is translated as CASSTGQGNYGYAF.

Remarks on this clonotype: A much larger clone differs by one base, so this may be a read error. The CDR3 bases are TGCAGTGCTAGACCTGGGGAAAAACTGATTTTT. Protein product: CSARPGEKLIF. This chain uses TRBV20-1 with TRBJ1-4; D is unclear. Germline V gives CDR1 DFQATT, CDR2 SNEGSKA (reference sequence). The CDR3 spans 11 residues.

This clonotype was detected only a few times. This rearrangement joins TRBV6-5 to TRBJ2-7; tentative D call: TRBD1 (5 bases). Per germline, CDR1 MNHEY and CDR2 SVGAGI. V lost 7 bases to trimming and J lost 6 bases, with 25 bases between them. This CDR3 has 16 residues. The CDR3 DNA follows: TGTGCCAGCAACCCCTTTTGGGCAGGGCGTTTTTCCGAGCAGTACTTC. Residues: CASNPFWAGRFSEQYF.